One sample yielded the 4 T cell receptor beta chains listed below, sequenced in a study of identical twins. TCRdb reprocessed the 5' RACE reads via MiXCR and lists one record per CDR3 protein. Found here are 450,000 to 650,000 distinct CDR3 sequences, around 15% of them singletons; the top ten hold less than 0.5%. The same data also contributed to another study, on yellow fever vaccine responses in identical twins.

Material: CD4+ T cells sorted from blood. The receptors were gathered from a woman aged 18-30 years in good health.

This clonotype was seen at least ten times. The CDR3 loop reads CASSFRQFEDYGYTF. DNA of the CDR3: TGTGCCAGCAGCTTCCGACAGTTCGAAGACTATGGCTACACCTTC. The chain has TRBV7-9 and TRBJ1-2; D may be TRBD1 (5 bases). Germline CDR1 is SEHNR and CDR2 is FQNEAQ (reference sequence). The germline V and J ends were trimmed by 3 bases and 3 bases, with 14 bases remaining between them. The CDR3 runs to 15 residues. Using reference TRBV7-9 and TRBJ1-2 for the parts outside the CDR3, the full variable domain is DTGVSQNPRHKITKRGQNVTFRCDPISEHNRLYWYRQTLGQGPEFLTYFQNEAQLEKSRLLSDRFSAERPKGSFSTLEIQRTEQGDSAMYLCASSFRQFEDYGYTFGSGTRLTVV.

This chain's CDR3 is CASSEAPLGTGELFF. The CDR3 coding sequence is TGCGCCAGCAGCGAGGCCCCCTTAGGGACCGGGGAGCTGTTTTTT. The rearrangement uses TRBV5-1 and TRBJ2-2; D is unclear. Germline loops: CDR1 SGHRS, CDR2 YFSETQ. This CDR3 contains 15 residues. V shed 4 bases and J shed 5 bases, with 15 bases lying between them.

In this sample, this clonotype turned up many times. This chain joins TRBV20-1 and TRBJ2-3; tentative D call: TRBD2 (6 bases). This CDR3 contains 16 residues. Looked up from germline, CDR1 is DFQATT and CDR2 is SNEGSKA (reference sequence). The V gene lost 2 bases and the J gene lost 1 base, with 16 bases spanning the gap. The CDR3 spells CSARSSGQMGTDTQYF. The DNA of the CDR3 is TGCAGTGCTAGATCGAGCGGGCAAATGGGCACAGATACGCAGTATTTT.

V usage is TRBV12-3 or TRBV12-4 and J usage is TRBJ2-1, with TRBD2 matching over 8 bases. V was pared by 6 bases and J by 7 bases, with 8 bases of the junction left unmatched. This CDR3 region has 14 residues. As DNA, the CDR3 is TGTGCCAGCAGGATAGCGGGAAAGCGGAATGAGCAGTTCTTC. Residues: CASRIAGKRNEQFF.